This T cell receptor beta chain was identified during a study of cytomegalovirus exposure and HLA in healthy donors. A multiplex PCR was run with 60 Vbeta primers and 13 Jbeta primers. TCRdb keeps only in-frame clones here, not all; method: immunoSEQ multiplex PCR. The sample has about 140,000 clones; around 85% are singletons. Germline CDR1 is SGHRS and CDR2 is YFSETQ. Trimming stripped 0 bases from V and 6 bases from J, with 11 bases between. The CDR3 is made up of 14 amino acids. Sequencing was performed on PBMCs. This sequence joins TRBV5-1 and TRBJ2-3, with D possibly TRBD2 on 6 matching bases. The source is a man in his forties in good health and CMV-seropositive. Written as DNA, the CDR3 is TGCGCCAGCAGCTTGGGAACTAGCCGGGATACGCAGTATTTT. Amino acid sequence: CASSLGTSRDTQYF.